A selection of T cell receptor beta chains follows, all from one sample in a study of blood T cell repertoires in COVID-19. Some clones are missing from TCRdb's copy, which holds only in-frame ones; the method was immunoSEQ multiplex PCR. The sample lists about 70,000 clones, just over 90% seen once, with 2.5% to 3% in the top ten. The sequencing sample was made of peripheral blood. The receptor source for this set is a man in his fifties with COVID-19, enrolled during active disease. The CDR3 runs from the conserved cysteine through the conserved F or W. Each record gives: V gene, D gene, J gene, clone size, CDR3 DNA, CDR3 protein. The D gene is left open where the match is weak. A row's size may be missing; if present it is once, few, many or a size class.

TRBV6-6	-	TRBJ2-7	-	TGTGCCAGCAGAACAACCATTTCCGAGCAGTACTTC	CASRTTISEQYF
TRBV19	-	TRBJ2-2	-	TGTGCCAGTACCCTTACGGGAGACGAAACCGGGGAGCTGTTTTTT	CASTLTGDETGELFF
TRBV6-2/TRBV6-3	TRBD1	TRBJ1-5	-	TGTGCCAGCAGTTACTCCGGGACAGAGGAGAGCAATCAGCCCCAGCATTTT	CASSYSGTEESNQPQHF
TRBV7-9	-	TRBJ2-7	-	TGTGCCAGCAGCCCAACAGGGTTCAGAATCGGAGAGCAGTACTTC	CASSPTGFRIGEQYF
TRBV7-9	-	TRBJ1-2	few	TGTGCCAGCAGCTTAAATTCGGCAGGGGATGGCTACACCTTC	CASSLNSAGDGYTF
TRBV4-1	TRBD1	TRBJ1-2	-	TGCGCCAGCAGCCACGGGACAGGGAGGGGCTACACCTTC	CASSHGTGRGYTF
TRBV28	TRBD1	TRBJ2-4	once	TGTGCCAGCAGTAAACGGGACAGGGACATTCAGTACTTC	CASSKRDRDIQYF
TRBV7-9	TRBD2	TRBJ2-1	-	TGTGCCAGCAGCCCCACTAGCGGGTACAATGAGCAGTTCTTC	CASSPTSGYNEQFF
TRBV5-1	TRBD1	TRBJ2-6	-	TGCGCCAGCCGAGGACAGGGGGCAACTGGGGCCAACGTCCTGACTTTC	CASRGQGATGANVLTF
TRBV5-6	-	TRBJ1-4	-	TGTGCCAGCAGCTTTATTGGTGGAGGAGAACTGTTTTTT	CASSFIGGGELFF
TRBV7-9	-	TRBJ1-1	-	TGTGCCAGCAGCTTGGGGCGGACTGAAGCTTTCTTT	CASSLGRTEAFF
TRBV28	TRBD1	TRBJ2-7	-	TGTGCCAGTTCCGGGACAGGGCTGTACGAGCAGTACTTC	CASSGTGLYEQYF
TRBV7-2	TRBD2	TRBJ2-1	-	TGTGCCAGCAGCTTAGCGACTAGCGGGATCAATGAGCAGTTCTTC	CASSLATSGINEQFF
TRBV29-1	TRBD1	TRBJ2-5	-	TGCAGCGCTCGGGACAGGGGAGGTCAAGAGACCCAGTACTTC	CSARDRGGQETQYF
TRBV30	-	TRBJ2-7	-	TGTGCCTGGAGGCGGGACCTGGACGGAGAGCAGTACTTC	CAWRRDLDGEQYF
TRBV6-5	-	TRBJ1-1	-	TGTGCCAGCAACCAACACGGCGGGAGAGGTGAAGCTTTCTTT	CASNQHGGRGEAFF
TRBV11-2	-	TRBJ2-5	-	TGTGCCAGCAGCCCGGGACGGGAGTTCGAAGAGACCCAGTACTTC	CASSPGREFEETQYF
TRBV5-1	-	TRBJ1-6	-	TGCGCCAGCGGGAGCTCCTATAATTCACCCCTCCACTTT	CASGSSYNSPLHF
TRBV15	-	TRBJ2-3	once	TGTGCCACCAGCAGATTGAGCGGCGCAGATACGCAGTATTTT	CATSRLSGADTQYF
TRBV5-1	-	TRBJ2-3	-	TGCGCCAGCAGCTTGGGTGGAGCCACAGATACGCAGTATTTT	CASSLGGATDTQYF
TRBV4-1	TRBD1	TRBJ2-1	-	TGCGCCAGCAGCCAAGAGGGACAGGGAAGCAATGAGCAGTTCTTC	CASSQEGQGSNEQFF
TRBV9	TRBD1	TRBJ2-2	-	TGTGCCAGCAGCGTAGGACAGGGGCAAAACACCGGGGAGCTGTTTTTT	CASSVGQGQNTGELFF
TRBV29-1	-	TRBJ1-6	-	TGCAGCGTTGCGTGGGACACCAATTCACCCCTCCACTTT	CSVAWDTNSPLHF
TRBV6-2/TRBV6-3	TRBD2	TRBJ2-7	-	TGTGCCAGCAGTTACGAGACTAGCGGCTCCTACGAGCAGTACTTC	CASSYETSGSYEQYF
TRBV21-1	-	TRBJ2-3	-	TGTGCCAGCCCCAAAGGAACTAGCGGGGAACGGGGGGGCACGCAAGATACGCAGTATTTT	CASPKGTSGERGGTQDTQYF
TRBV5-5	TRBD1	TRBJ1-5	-	TGTGCCAGCAGCTTCGGTCCCAGGGGGCCGGGAGATCAGCCCCAGCATTTT	CASSFGPRGPGDQPQHF
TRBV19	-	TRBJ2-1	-	TGTGCCAGTAGTGAACTAGGCGGAGGGAGGTACAATGAGCAGTTCTTC	CASSELGGGRYNEQFF
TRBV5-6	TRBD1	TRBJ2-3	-	TGTGCCAGCAGCTTACAGGGGACTACGCAGTATTTT	CASSLQGTTQYF
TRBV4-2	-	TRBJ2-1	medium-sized	TGTGCCAGCAGCCAAGATATAGTCCTCAATGAGCAGTTCTTC	CASSQDIVLNEQFF
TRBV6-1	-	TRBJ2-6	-	TGTGCCAGCAGTGAAGATAGCGGCGTGTTCTCTGGGGCCAACGTCCTGACTTTC	CASSEDSGVFSGANVLTF
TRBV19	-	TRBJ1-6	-	TGTGCCAGTTCCGCGGAAAGCTCCTATAATTCACCCCTCCACTTT	CASSAESSYNSPLHF
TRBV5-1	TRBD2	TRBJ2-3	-	TGCGCCAGCAGCTTGAGCCGCGGGGGTACAGATACGCAGTATTTT	CASSLSRGGTDTQYF
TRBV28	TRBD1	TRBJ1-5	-	TGTGCCAGCAGTTTGGGACAGGCCCGGCCCCAGCATTTT	CASSLGQARPQHF
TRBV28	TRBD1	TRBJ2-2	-	TGTGCCAGCAGTTTATGGCAGGGGGCGAACACCGGGGAGCTGTTTTTT	CASSLWQGANTGELFF
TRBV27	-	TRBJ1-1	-	TGTGCCAGCAGCCCCTACCAGGTTCACACTGAAGCTTTCTTT	CASSPYQVHTEAFF
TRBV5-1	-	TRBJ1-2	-	TGCGCCAGCAGCCCCAGGGATTGGGGCTACACCTTC	CASSPRDWGYTF
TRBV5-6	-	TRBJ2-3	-	TGTGCCAGCAGCCTTAAGACAGGTCTAATCGCAGATACGCAGTATTTT	CASSLKTGLIADTQYF
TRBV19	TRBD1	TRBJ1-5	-	TGTGCCAGCGGAGCGGACAGGGCTCAGCCCCAGCATTTT	CASGADRAQPQHF
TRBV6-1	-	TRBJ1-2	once	TGTGCCAGCAGTGAATCCCGGGGGGACGGCTACACCTTC	CASSESRGDGYTF
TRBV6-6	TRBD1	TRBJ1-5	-	TGTGCCAGCAGCCAGACAGGGGTCTTCAATCAGCCCCAGCATTTT	CASSQTGVFNQPQHF
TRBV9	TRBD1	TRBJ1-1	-	TGTGCCAGCAGCGAGCCGTCACAGGGGCAGATCACTGAAGCTTTCTTT	CASSEPSQGQITEAFF